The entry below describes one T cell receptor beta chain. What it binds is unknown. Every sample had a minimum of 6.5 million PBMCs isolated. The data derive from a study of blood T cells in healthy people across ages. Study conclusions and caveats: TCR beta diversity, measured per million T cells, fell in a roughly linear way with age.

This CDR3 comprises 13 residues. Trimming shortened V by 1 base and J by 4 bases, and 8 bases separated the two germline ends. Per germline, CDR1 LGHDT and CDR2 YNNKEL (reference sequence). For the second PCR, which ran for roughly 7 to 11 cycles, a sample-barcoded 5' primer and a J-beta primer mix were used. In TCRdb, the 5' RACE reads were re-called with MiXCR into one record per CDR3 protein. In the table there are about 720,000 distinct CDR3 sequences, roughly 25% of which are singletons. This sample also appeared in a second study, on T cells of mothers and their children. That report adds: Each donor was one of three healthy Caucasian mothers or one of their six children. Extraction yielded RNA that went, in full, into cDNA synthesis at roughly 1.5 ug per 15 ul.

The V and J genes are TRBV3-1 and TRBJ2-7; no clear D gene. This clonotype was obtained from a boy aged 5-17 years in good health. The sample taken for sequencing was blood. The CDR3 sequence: CASSQAPSYEQYF. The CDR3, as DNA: TGTGCCAGCAGCCAAGCGCCTTCTTACGAGCAGTACTTC.